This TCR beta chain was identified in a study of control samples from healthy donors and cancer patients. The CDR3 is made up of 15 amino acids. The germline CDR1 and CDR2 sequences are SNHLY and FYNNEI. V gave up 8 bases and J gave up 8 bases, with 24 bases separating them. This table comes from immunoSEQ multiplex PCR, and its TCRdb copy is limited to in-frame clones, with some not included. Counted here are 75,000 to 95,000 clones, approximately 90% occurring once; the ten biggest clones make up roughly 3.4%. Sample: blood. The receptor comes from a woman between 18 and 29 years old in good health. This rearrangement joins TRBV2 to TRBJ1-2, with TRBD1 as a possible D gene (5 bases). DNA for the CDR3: TGTGCCAGCCGTCGTGAGGGGCTCCATCCATGGGGCTACACCTTC. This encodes CASRREGLHPWGYTF.